These 22 T cell receptor beta chains were all obtained from the same sample, sequenced in a study of blood T cell repertoires in COVID-19 (dated by TCRdb to the early 2020s). The library came from the immunoSEQ multiplex PCR assay. TCRdb re-hosts the immuneACCESS table, in-frame sequences only. Its copies lack some clones; in the studies checked, an unresolved V gene accounts for under half of them, and the cause for the rest is not known. Present in this sample are hundreds of thousands of clones, around 85% of which were seen just once. The ten largest clones capture approximately 0.69% of the sample. Input material: peripheral blood. These receptors all stem from a man aged 35 to 55 with acute or convalescent COVID-19.

V gene TRBV5-1 combines with J gene TRBJ2-7, with 8 positions matching TRBD2. This CDR3 has 14 amino acids. V was clipped by 6 bases and J by 1 base; unmatched bases: 6. The germline V gene encodes CDR1 SGHRS and CDR2 YFSETQ. CDR3 nucleotide sequence: TGCGCCAGCACCTTACTAGCGGATTCCTACGAGCAGTACTTC. It is translated as CASTLLADSYEQYF.

This clone was observed once. The chain employs TRBV20-1 and TRBJ1-1, with D unresolved. Germline CDR1 DFQATT, CDR2 SNEGSKA (reference sequence). The CDR3 length is 11 residues. The V end lost 1 base, the J end lost 7 bases, and 7 bases lay between the germline ends. DNA for the CDR3: TGCAGTGCTAGAGGGCTCATTGAAGCTTTCTTT. Translation: CSARGLIEAFF.

The chain employs TRBV19 and TRBJ2-7, with a tentative D call TRBD2 (6 bases). The germline V gene encodes CDR1 LNHDA and CDR2 SQIVND (reference sequence). Trimming shortened V by 8 bases and J by 4 bases, and 15 bases separated the two germline ends. This CDR3 spans 13 amino acids. CDR3 coding DNA: TGTGCCAGTGCTCCGGGGGAGTGGTACGAGCAGTACTTC. This gives the protein CASAPGEWYEQYF.

This chain uses TRBV6-1 with TRBJ1-2; maybe TRBD1 (5 bases). Germline V gene data show CDR1 as MNHNS and CDR2 as SASEGT. V was clipped by 3 bases and J by 4 bases, with 21 bases between them. The CDR3 totals 17 residues. The CDR3 coding sequence is TGTGCCAGCAGTGACGAACCCAGGGCAGGGTGGAGCTATGGCTACACCTTC. Protein: CASSDEPRAGWSYGYTF.

The chain is built from TRBV28 and TRBJ2-4; 15 bases match TRBD2. Germline CDR1 is MDHEN and CDR2 is SYDVKM. V lost 6 bases, J lost 0 bases, and 9 bases stayed unmatched. This CDR3 comprises 19 residues. The CDR3 sequence is CASSGLAGGSGLAKNIQYF. CDR3 DNA sequence: TGTGCCAGCAGCGGACTAGCGGGAGGGTCCGGCCTAGCCAAAAACATTCAGTACTTC.

This chain joins TRBV7-9 and TRBJ2-3, with 7 positions matching TRBD2. The CDR3 contains 16 residues. The germline CDR1 and CDR2 sequences are SEHNR and FQNEAQ (reference sequence). V was clipped by 1 base and J by 4 bases; unmatched bases: 8. CDR3 residues: CASSLDGGRGPDTQYF. The CDR3 DNA follows: TGTGCCAGCAGCTTAGATGGAGGGAGGGGACCAGATACGCAGTATTTT.

The CDR3: CASRADRGYRGYTF. The CDR3 DNA sequence: TGTGCCAGCAGGGCCGACAGGGGGTACAGGGGCTACACCTTC. This chain connects TRBV3-1 (or the pseudogene TRBV3-2) to TRBJ1-2, with 9 bases identical to TRBD1. Trimming at V came to 6 bases and at J to 8 bases, leaving 10 bases not matched to a gene. Germline values: CDR1 LGHDT, CDR2 YNNKEL (reference sequence). The CDR3 sequence is 14 residues long.

In this sample, this clone turned up once. CDR3 amino acids: CASSPGTNMNTEAFF. As DNA, the CDR3 is TGTGCCAGCTCACCAGGGACAAATATGAACACTGAAGCTTTCTTT. V usage is TRBV18 and J usage is TRBJ1-1; weak D call: TRBD1 (6 bases). V shed 2 bases and J shed 0 bases, with 10 bases lying between them. This CDR3 has 15 amino acids. The V gene's germline CDR1 is KGHSH and CDR2 LQKENI.

J is TRBJ1-4 and V is TRBV5-4; 12 nucleotides align to TRBD1. J gave up 8 bases and V 3 bases, and 2 bases lay outside the gene matches. The CDR3 sequence is 14 residues long. Germline CDR1 SGHNT, CDR2 YYREEE (reference sequence). The CDR3 is CASSWDRGREKLFF. The CDR3, as DNA: TGTGCCAGCAGCTGGGACAGGGGGCGGGAAAAACTGTTTTTT.

The gene calls are TRBV19 and TRBJ1-5; D uncertain. Germline assignment: CDR1 LNHDA and CDR2 SQIVND (reference sequence). V dropped 9 bases and J dropped 3 bases, with 12 bases sitting between them. The CDR3 extends over 13 amino acids. The CDR3 DNA reads TGTGCCAGCGCCGTCGAGCCCAATCAGCCCCAGCATTTT. Its protein product is CASAVEPNQPQHF.

This clone was seen once. The chain combines TRBV10-3 with TRBJ2-1, with TRBD2 matching over 11 bases. The germline CDR1 and CDR2 sequences are ENHRY and SYGVKD. The CDR3 extends over 15 amino acids. J gave up 8 bases and V 6 bases, and 9 bases lay outside the gene matches. The CDR3, as DNA: TGTGCCATCAGCCTCACTAGCGGGAGTAACCATGAGCAGTTCTTC. Residues: CAISLTSGSNHEQFF.

J is TRBJ2-1 and V is TRBV7-2; perhaps TRBD2 as D (7 bases). Trimming pared 2 bases from V and 8 bases from J, leaving 19 bases between. Germline assignment: CDR1 SGHTA and CDR2 FQGNSA. The CDR3 contains 16 residues. CDR3 sequence (DNA): TGTGCCAGCAGCTTAAGCCTCGGGGGGCCGGTATATGAGCAGTTCTTC. Translating gives CASSLSLGGPVYEQFF.

The chain carries TRBV18 and TRBJ1-1; 9 bases match TRBD1. CDR1 and CDR2 from the germline V gene are KGHSH and LQKENI. This CDR3 spans 14 amino acids. Trimming cost V 6 bases and J 4 bases; bases outside gene matches: 6. The CDR3 loop reads CASSSTTGGTEAFF. CDR3 nucleotides: TGTGCCAGCTCTTCTACGACAGGGGGCACTGAAGCTTTCTTT.

The chain links TRBV25-1 to TRBJ2-5, with 9 positions matching TRBD1. The CDR3 loop spans 14 amino acids. V dropped 4 bases and J dropped 5; count of bases not matched to a gene: 5. Germline CDR1 and CDR2: MGHDK and SYGVNS. The CDR3 is CASSGYRGRETQYF. The CDR3 DNA is TGTGCCAGCAGTGGATACAGGGGGCGTGAGACCCAGTACTTC.

This clone has a single count. The chain recombines TRBV9 with TRBJ2-1; 7 nucleotides match TRBD1. From germline, CDR1 is SGDLS and CDR2 YYNGEE. V was clipped by 3 bases and J by 4 bases; unmatched bases: 4. The CDR3 is 14 residues long. The CDR3 nucleotides are TGTGCCAGCAGCGGACGGGACAGTTACAATGAGCAGTTCTTC. It specifies CASSGRDSYNEQFF.

The genes are TRBV5-4 and TRBJ1-6; a weak D match, TRBD1 (5 bases). The V gene's germline CDR1 is SGHNT and CDR2 YYREEE (reference sequence). The V end lost 0 bases, the J end lost 0 bases, and 10 bases lay between the germline ends. The CDR3 has 17 amino acids. CDR3 DNA: TGTGCCAGCAGCTTGGGGGACTTTAGCTCCTATAATTCACCCCTCCACTTT. This gives the protein CASSLGDFSSYNSPLHF.

The genes are TRBV5-1 and TRBJ2-7; a possible D gene is TRBD1 (6 bases). The CDR3 extends over 13 amino acids. V gave up 3 bases and J gave up 5 bases, with 12 bases separating them. Germline V lookup: CDR1 SGHRS, CDR2 YFSETQ. CDR3 in DNA: TGCGCCAGCAGCTCACAGGGTTCCCACGAGCAGTACTTC. Protein sequence: CASSSQGSHEQYF.

V gene TRBV24-1 combines with J gene TRBJ2-1; 12 nucleotides align to TRBD1. The CDR3 loop spans 16 amino acids. The germline gives CDR1 KGHDR, CDR2 SFDVKD. Trimming took 4 bases from V and 4 from J; bases not matched to a gene: 4. The CDR3 coding sequence is TGTGCCACCAGTGACCGGGACAGGGGGCTTTACAATGAGCAGTTCTTC. This encodes CATSDRDRGLYNEQFF.

This chain connects TRBV6-1 to TRBJ2-7; TRBD1 agrees at 8 bases. CDR1 and CDR2 from the germline V gene are MNHNS and SASEGT. This CDR3 is 18 amino acids long. V was clipped by 2 bases and J by 6 bases; unmatched bases: 18. The CDR3 region has the DNA TGTGCCAGCAGTGAATGGGGACAGGCCGCGGCTACGGGCTCCGAGCAGTACTTC. This gives the protein CASSEWGQAAATGSEQYF.

V is TRBV4-3 and J is TRBJ1-2; 8 bases match TRBD1. Germline V gene lookup returns CDR1 LGHNA and CDR2 YSLEER. The CDR3 loop spans 12 amino acids. Trimming removed 3 bases from V and 13 bases from J; junction bases left unmatched: 7. CDR3 coding DNA: TGCGCCAGCAGCCACGGGCAGGGGGCAGGCACCTTC. Translation gives CASSHGQGAGTF.

Concerning this clone itself: Germline and junction disagree at one end, which may indicate a read error. This sequence joins TRBV7-2 and TRBJ2-1; TRBD1 matches 8 bases. Germline V gene lookup returns CDR1 SGHTA and CDR2 FQGNSA. This CDR3 is built from 15 residues. In DNA, the CDR3 is TGTGCCAGCAGCTTAGCGTGGACAGGGTACAGTGAGCAGTTCTTC. This gives the protein CASSLAWTGYSEQFF.

This chain uses TRBV7-2 with TRBJ1-6; perhaps TRBD1 as D (5 bases). V was cut by 6 bases and J by 6 bases, with 15 bases left in between. The CDR3 totals 15 residues. Germline lookup yields CDR1 SGHTA and CDR2 FQGNSA. The CDR3 DNA reads as TGTGCCAGCAGGACTCAGGGATCGATTAATTCACCCCTCCACTTT. Encoded protein: CASRTQGSINSPLHF.